The rows below give T cell receptor beta chains drawn from one sample of a study of blood T cell repertoires in COVID-19. The data were produced by immunoSEQ multiplex PCR, yet TCRdb's version contains in-frame clones alone and is incomplete. The sample shows about 280,000 clones, roughly 88% of them seen only once. Material for sequencing was peripheral blood. The receptors were gathered from a woman aged 70-85 years with acute or convalescent COVID-19. The CDR3 runs from the conserved cysteine through the conserved F or W. D genes are given only for firm matches. The size of a clone is reported for some rows only, either as once, few or many, or as a class for expanded clones.

J | V | D | size | DNA | CDR3
TRBJ2-5 | TRBV27 | . | few | TGTGCCAGCAGACCTCGACAGAACGCCCAAGAGACCCAGTACTTC | CASRPRQNAQETQYF
TRBJ1-5 | TRBV6-5 | . | once | TGTGCCAGCAGTTACTCGAGGAGGGGACAGCCCCAGCATTTT | CASSYSRRGQPQHF
TRBJ2-4 | TRBV3-1/TRBV3-2 | . | . | TGTGCCAGCAGGGGGGGAGCCAAAAACATTCAGTACTTC | CASRGGAKNIQYF
TRBJ1-1 | TRBV5-1 | . | . | TGCGCCAGCAGCTTGGCCCCGGGAGGGTCGGCTTTCTTT | CASSLAPGGSAFF
TRBJ2-3 | TRBV24-1 | TRBD2 | . | TGTGCCACCAGTGCGATAGCGGGGGACACAGATACGCAGTATTTT | CATSAIAGDTDTQYF
TRBJ2-1 | TRBV12-3/TRBV12-4 | . | . | TGTGCCAGCAGTGTAGGACAGGAGCAGTTCTTC | CASSVGQEQFF
TRBJ2-3 | TRBV5-1 | . | . | TGCGCCAGCAGCCTTGAGGGGGGCACAGATACGCAGTATTTT | CASSLEGGTDTQYF
TRBJ1-6 | TRBV11-2 | . | once | TGTGCCAGTTCCTATAGCTCCTATAATTCACCCCTCCACTTT | CASSYSSYNSPLHF
TRBJ2-7 | TRBV7-6 | TRBD1 | . | TGTGCCAGCAGCCGGGACAGGGGGCCGTACGAGCAGTACTTC | CASSRDRGPYEQYF
TRBJ1-6 | TRBV6-4 | . | once | TGTGCCAGCAGGGGGCAAGGGCGCAATTCGCCCCTCCACTTT | CASRGQGRNSPLHF
TRBJ1-1 | TRBV27 | . | few | TGTGCCAGCAGTTTATCCCCCCAAGGGAGGGGCACTGAAGCTTTCTTT | CASSLSPQGRGTEAFF